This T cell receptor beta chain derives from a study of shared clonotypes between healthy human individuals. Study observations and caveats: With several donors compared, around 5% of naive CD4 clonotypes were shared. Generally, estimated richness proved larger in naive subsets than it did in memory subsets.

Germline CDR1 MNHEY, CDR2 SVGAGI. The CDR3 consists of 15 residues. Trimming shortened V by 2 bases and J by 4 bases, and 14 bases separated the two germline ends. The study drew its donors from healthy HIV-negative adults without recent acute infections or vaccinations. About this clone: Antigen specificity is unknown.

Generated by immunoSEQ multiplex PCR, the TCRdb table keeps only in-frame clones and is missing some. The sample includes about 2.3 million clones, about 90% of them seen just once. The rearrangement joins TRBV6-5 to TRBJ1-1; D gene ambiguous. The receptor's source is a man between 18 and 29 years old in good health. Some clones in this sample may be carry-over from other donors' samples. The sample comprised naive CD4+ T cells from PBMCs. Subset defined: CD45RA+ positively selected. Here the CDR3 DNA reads TGTGCCAGCAGTTACAAGGTGCCCCTGACCACTGAAGCTTTCTTT. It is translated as CASSYKVPLTTEAFF.